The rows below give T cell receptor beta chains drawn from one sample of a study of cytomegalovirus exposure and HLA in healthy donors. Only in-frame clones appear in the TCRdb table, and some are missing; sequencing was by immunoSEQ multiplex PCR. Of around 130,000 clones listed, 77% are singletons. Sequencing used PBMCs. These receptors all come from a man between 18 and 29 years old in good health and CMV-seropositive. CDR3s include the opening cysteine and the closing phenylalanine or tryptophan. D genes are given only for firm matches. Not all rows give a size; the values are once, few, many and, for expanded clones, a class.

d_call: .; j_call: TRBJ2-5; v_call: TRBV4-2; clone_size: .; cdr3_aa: CASSLLGRQSQETQYF; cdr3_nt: TGTGCCAGCAGCCTCCTTGGGAGGCAGTCCCAAGAGACCCAGTACTTC
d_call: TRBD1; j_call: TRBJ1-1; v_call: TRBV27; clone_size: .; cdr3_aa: CASRATGGRTEAFF; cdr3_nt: TGTGCCAGCAGGGCGACAGGGGGCCGCACTGAAGCTTTCTTT
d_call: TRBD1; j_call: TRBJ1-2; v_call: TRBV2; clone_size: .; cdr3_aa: CARGLDRGDYGYTF; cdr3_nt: TGTGCCAGGGGGTTGGACAGGGGCGATTATGGCTACACCTTC
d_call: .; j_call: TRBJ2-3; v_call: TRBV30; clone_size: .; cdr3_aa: CALISGATDTQYF; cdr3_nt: TGTGCCCTGATTAGCGGAGCCACAGATACGCAGTATTTT
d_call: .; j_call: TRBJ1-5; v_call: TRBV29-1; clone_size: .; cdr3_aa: CSVSPGGGAGQPQHF; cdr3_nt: TGCAGCGTTTCCCCAGGCGGAGGGGCGGGTCAGCCCCAGCATTTT
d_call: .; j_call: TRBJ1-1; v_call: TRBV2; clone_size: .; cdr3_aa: CASSGLDRNTEAFF; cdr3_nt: TGTGCCAGCAGTGGCCTAGACAGGAACACTGAAGCTTTCTTT
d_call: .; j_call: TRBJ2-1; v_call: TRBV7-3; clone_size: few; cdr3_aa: CASSSSHRPGEQFF; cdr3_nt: TGTGCCAGCAGTTCCTCACACAGGCCTGGTGAGCAGTTCTTC
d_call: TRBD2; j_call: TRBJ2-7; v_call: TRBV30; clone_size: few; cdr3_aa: CAWSASGGYEQYF; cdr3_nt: TGTGCCTGGTCCGCTAGCGGGGGTTACGAGCAGTACTTC
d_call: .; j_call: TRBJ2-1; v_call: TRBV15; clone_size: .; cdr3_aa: CATSLTKGHNEQFF; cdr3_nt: TGTGCCACCAGTTTAACGAAGGGGCACAATGAGCAGTTCTTC
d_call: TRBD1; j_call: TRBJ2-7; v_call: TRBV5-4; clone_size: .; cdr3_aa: CASSSPGQAHYEQYF; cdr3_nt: TGTGCCAGCAGCTCACCGGGACAGGCCCACTACGAGCAGTACTTC
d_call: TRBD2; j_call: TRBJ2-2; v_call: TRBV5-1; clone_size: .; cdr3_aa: CASSSRGLAGKVATGELFF; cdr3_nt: TGCGCCAGCAGCTCCAGGGGTCTAGCGGGGAAAGTCGCCACCGGGGAGCTGTTTTTT
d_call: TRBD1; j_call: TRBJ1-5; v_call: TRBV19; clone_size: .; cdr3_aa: CASTKTGHNQPQHF; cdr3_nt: TGTGCCAGTACTAAGACAGGGCACAATCAGCCCCAGCATTTT
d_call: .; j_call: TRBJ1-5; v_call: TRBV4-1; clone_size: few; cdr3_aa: CASSLEDRSNQPQHF; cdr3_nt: TGCGCCAGCAGCCTAGAAGACAGGAGCAATCAGCCCCAGCATTTT
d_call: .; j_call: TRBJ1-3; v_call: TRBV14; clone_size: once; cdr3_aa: CASSQEWADLDTIYF; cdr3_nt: TGTGCCAGCAGCCAAGAATGGGCAGATTTGGACACCATATATTTT
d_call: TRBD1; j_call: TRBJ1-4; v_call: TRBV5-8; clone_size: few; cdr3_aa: CASRPRTGNEKLFF; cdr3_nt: TGTGCCAGCAGGCCCCGGACAGGCAATGAAAAACTGTTTTTT
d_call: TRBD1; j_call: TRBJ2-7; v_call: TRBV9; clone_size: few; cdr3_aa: CASSVSSGGPYEQYF; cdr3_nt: TGTGCCAGCAGCGTATCCTCAGGGGGCCCCTACGAGCAGTACTTC
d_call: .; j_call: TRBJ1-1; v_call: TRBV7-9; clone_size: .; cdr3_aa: CASSSTDSLNTEAFF; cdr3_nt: TGTGCCAGCAGCTCCACGGACAGCTTGAACACTGAAGCTTTCTTT
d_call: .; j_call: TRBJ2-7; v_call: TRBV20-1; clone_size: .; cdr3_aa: CSASRDNGQYF; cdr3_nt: TGCAGTGCTAGCCGGGACAACGGGCAGTACTTC
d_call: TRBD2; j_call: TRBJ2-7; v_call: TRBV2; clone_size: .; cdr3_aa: CASRFPTGTSGGAFYEQYF; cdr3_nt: TGTGCCAGCAGATTTCCAACCGGGACTAGCGGGGGGGCCTTCTACGAGCAGTACTTC
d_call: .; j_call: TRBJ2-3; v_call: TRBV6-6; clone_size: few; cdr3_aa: CASSDRSTDTQYF; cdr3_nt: TGTGCCAGCAGTGACAGGAGCACAGATACGCAGTATTTT
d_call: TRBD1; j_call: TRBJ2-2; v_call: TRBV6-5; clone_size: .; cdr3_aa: CASSPGGPGELFF; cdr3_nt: TGTGCCAGCAGCCCAGGGGGCCCCGGGGAGCTGTTTTTT